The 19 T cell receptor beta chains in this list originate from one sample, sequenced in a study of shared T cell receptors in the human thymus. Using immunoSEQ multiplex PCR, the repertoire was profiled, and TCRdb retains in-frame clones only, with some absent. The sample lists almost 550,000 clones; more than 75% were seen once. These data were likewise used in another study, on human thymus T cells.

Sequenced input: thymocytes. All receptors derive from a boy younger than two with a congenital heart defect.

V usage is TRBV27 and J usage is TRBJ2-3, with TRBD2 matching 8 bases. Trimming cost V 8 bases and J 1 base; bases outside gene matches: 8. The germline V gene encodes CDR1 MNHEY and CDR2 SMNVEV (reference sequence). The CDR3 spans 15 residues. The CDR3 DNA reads TGTGCCAGCGGTGGTGGCGGGAGGCGCACAGATACGCAGTATTTT. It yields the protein CASGGGGRRTDTQYF.

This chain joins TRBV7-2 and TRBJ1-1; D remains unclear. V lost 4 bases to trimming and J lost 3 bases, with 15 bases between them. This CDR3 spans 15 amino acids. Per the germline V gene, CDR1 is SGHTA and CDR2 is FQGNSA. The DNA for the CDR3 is TGTGCCAGCAGCTCCCCCCCGTGGCTCGACACTGAAGCTTTCTTT. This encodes CASSSPPWLDTEAFF.

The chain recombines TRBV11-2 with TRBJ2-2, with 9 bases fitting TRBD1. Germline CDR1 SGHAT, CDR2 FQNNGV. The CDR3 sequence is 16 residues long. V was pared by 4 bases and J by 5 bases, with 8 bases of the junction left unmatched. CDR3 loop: CASSSGQGRWTGELFF. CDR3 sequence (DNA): TGTGCCAGCAGCTCAGGACAGGGGCGGTGGACCGGGGAGCTGTTTTTT.

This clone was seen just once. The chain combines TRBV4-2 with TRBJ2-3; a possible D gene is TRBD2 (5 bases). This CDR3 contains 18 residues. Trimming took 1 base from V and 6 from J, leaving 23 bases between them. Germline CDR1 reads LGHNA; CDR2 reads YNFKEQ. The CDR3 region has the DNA TGTGCCAGCAGCCAAGGCCGTGTTCGGACTCCCAGCCCCGATACGCAGTATTTT. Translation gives CASSQGRVRTPSPDTQYF.

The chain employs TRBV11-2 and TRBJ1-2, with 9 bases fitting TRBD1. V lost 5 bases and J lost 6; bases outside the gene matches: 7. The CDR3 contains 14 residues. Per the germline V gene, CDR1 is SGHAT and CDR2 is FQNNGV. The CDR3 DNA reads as TGTGCCAGCAGCCCAAACAGGGGGCGAAATGGCTACACCTTC. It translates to CASSPNRGRNGYTF.

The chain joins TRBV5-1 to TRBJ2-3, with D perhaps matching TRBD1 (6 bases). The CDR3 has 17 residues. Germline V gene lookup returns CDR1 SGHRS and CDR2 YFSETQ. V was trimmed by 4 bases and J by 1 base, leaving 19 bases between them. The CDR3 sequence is CASSTGVGAAGTDTQYF. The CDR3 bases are TGCGCCAGCAGCACCGGGGTGGGGGCGGCGGGCACAGATACGCAGTATTTT.

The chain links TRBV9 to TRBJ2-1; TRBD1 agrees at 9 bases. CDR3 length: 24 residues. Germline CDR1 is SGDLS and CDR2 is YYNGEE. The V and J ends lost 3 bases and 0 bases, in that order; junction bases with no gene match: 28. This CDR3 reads CASSGSQSPNTGGYKTSSYNEQFF. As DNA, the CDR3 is TGTGCCAGCAGCGGGTCCCAAAGCCCTAATACAGGGGGCTATAAGACTAGCTCCTACAATGAGCAGTTCTTC.

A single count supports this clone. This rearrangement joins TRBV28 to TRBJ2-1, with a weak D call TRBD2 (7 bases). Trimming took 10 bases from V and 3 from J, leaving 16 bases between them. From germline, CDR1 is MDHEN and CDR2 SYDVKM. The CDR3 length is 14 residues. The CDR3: CAILRGRVYNEQFF. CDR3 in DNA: TGTGCCATCCTGAGGGGGAGGGTCTACAATGAGCAGTTCTTC.

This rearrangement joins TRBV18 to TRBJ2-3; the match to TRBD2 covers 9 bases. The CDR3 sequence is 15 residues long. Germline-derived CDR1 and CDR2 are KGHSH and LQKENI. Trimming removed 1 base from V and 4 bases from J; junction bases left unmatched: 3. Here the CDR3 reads CASSPQTSGSDTQYF. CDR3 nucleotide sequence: TGTGCCAGCTCACCACAGACTAGCGGATCAGATACGCAGTATTTT.

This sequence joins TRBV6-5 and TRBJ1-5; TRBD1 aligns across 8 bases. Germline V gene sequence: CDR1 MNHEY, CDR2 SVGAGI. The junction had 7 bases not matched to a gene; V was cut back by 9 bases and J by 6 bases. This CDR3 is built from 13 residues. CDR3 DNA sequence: TGTGCCAGTCCTGGACAGGGCGGTCAGCCCCAGCATTTT. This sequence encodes CASPGQGGQPQHF.

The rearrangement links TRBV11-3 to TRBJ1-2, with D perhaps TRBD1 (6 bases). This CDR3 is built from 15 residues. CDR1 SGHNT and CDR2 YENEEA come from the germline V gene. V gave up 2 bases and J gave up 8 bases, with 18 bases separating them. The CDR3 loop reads CASSLRGTHTRGYTF. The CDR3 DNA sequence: TGTGCCAGCAGCTTAAGGGGGACACATACGCGCGGCTACACCTTC.

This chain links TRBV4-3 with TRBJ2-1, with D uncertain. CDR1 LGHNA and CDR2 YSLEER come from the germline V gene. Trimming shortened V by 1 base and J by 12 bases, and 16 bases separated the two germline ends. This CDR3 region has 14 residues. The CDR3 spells CASSQVRYSPGQFF. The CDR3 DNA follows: TGCGCCAGCAGCCAAGTAAGATACTCCCCGGGGCAGTTCTTC.

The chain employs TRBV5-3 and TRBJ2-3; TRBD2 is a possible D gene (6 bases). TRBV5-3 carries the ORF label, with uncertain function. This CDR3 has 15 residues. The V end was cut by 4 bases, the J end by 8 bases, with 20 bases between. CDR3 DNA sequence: TGTGCCAGAAGCGGGGGACTTCGGACAAGGGGTACGCAGTATTTT. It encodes CARSGGLRTRGTQYF.

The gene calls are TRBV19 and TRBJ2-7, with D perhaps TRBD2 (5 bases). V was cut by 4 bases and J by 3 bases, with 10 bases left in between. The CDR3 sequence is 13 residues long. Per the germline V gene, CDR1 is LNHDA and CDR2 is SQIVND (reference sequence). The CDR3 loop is CASSTRTGYEQYF. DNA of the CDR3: TGTGCCAGTAGTACCCGGACTGGCTACGAGCAGTACTTC. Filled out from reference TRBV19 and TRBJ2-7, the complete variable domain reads DGGITQSPKYLFRKEGQNVTLSCEQNLNHDAMYWYRQDPGQGLRLIYYSQIVNDFQKGDIAEGYSVSREKKESFPLTVTSAQKNPTAFYLCASSTRTGYEQYFGPGTRLTVT.

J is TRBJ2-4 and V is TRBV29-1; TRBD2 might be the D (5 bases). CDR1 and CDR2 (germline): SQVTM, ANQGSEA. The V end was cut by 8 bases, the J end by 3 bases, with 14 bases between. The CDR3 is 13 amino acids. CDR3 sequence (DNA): TGCAGCTCAAAGGGAGTGTACAAAAACATTCAGTACTTC. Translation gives CSSKGVYKNIQYF.

In nucleotides, the CDR3 is TGCGCCAGCAGCCAAGGGAGTGGTTCAGAGACCCAGTACTTC. Translated, it gives CASSQGSGSETQYF. V usage is TRBV4-1 and J usage is TRBJ2-5; D uncertain. The CDR3 has 14 residues. Germline-derived CDR1 and CDR2 are MGHRA and YSYEKL. V lost 1 base, J lost 4 bases, and 10 bases lay in between.

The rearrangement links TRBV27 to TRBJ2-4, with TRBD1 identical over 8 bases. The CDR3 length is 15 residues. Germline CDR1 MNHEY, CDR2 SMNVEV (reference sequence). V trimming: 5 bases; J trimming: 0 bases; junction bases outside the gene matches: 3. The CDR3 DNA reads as TGTGCCAGCAGTCCGGGACAGGCAGCCAAAAACATTCAGTACTTC. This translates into CASSPGQAAKNIQYF.

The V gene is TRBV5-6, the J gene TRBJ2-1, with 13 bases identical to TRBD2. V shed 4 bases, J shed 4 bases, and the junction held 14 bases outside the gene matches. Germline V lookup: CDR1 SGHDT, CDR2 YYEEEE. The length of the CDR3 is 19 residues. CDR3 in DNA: TGTGCCAGCAGCCCGGGGACTAGCGGGACCGATGGGCCTTACAATGAGCAGTTCTTC. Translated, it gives CASSPGTSGTDGPYNEQFF.

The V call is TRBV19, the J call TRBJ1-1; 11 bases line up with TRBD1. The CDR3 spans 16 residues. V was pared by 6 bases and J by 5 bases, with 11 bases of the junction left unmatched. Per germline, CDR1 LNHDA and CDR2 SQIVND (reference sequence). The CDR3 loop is CASSKPGQGEGTEAFF. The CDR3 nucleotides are TGTGCCAGTAGCAAACCGGGACAGGGGGAAGGAACTGAAGCTTTCTTT.